These 13 T cell receptor beta chains were all obtained from the same sample, sequenced in a study of siplizumab effects on memory and regulatory T cells. The data were produced by immunoSEQ multiplex PCR, yet TCRdb's version contains in-frame clones alone and is incomplete. In the table there are roughly 56,000 clones, 85% to 95% of which are singletons. Sequencing used CD8+ T cells sorted from blood. The receptors were gathered from a human donor in good health.

The CDR3 DNA reads as TGTGCCAGCCGTTCAAGCGGAGGCACCTACGAGCAGTACTTC. It codes for CASRSSGGTYEQYF. The rearrangement uses TRBV2 and TRBJ2-7, with TRBD2 as a possible D gene (5 bases). Looked up from germline, CDR1 is SNHLY and CDR2 is FYNNEI. With 8 bases removed from V and 2 bases from J, the gap between germline ends came to 16 bases. This CDR3 comprises 14 residues.

CDR3 loop: CASSQGNTEAFF. The CDR3, as DNA: TGTGCCAGCAGTCAGGGGAACACTGAAGCTTTCTTT. This rearrangement joins TRBV6-5 to TRBJ1-1; possible D gene TRBD1, 5 bases. CDR1 and CDR2 from the germline V gene are MNHEY and SVGAGI. Trimming cost V 5 bases and J 1 base, with 5 bases left between them. This CDR3 region has 12 residues.

Only one count was recorded for this clone. This chain links TRBV28 with TRBJ2-1, with 10 bases aligning to TRBD2. The CDR3 has 15 amino acids. Germline CDR1 and CDR2: MDHEN and SYDVKM. The V segment lost 5 bases and the J segment 8 bases; nucleotides outside the gene matches: 9. The CDR3 protein is CASSVSGRRKDEQFF. The DNA of the CDR3 is TGTGCCAGCAGTGTTAGCGGGAGGAGGAAAGATGAGCAGTTCTTC.

V and J are TRBV28 and TRBJ2-7, with TRBD2 matching 7 bases. V was clipped by 3 bases and J by 3 bases; unmatched bases: 8. The V gene's germline CDR1 is MDHEN and CDR2 SYDVKM. CDR3 length equals 15 residues. The chain's CDR3 is CASSFLAGVGYEQYF. For the CDR3, the DNA is TGTGCCAGCAGTTTCTTGGCGGGAGTCGGCTACGAGCAGTACTTC.

On this clone: The same CDR3 can be traced to other DNA sequences in this sample. The genes are TRBV5-6 and TRBJ2-7, with D possibly being TRBD2 (6 bases). The CDR3 contains 15 residues. V shed 5 bases and J shed 2 bases, with 17 bases lying between them. Germline values: CDR1 SGHDT, CDR2 YYEEEE. The CDR3 here is CASSRGASVTYEQYF. CDR3 nucleotides: TGTGCCAGCAGTCGTGGGGCTAGCGTAACCTACGAGCAGTACTTC.

V usage is TRBV14 and J usage is TRBJ2-5, with D possibly matching TRBD1 (6 bases). CDR1 SGHDN and CDR2 FVKESK come from the germline V gene. With 5 bases removed from V and 0 bases from J, the gap between germline ends came to 10 bases. The CDR3 is made up of 14 amino acids. As DNA, the CDR3 is TGTGCCAGCAGCTTAGACAGGTACCAAGAGACCCAGTACTTC. Its protein product is CASSLDRYQETQYF.

This chain joins TRBV27 and TRBJ2-7; 7 bases align to TRBD2. Germline V gene lookup returns CDR1 MNHEY and CDR2 SMNVEV (reference sequence). V trimming: 2 bases; J trimming: 2 bases; junction bases outside the gene matches: 3. The CDR3 consists of 14 residues. The CDR3 spells CASSLGTTPYEQYF. As DNA, the CDR3 is TGTGCCAGCAGTTTAGGGACTACTCCCTACGAGCAGTACTTC.

The chain combines TRBV5-1 with TRBJ1-5; D is unresolved. The germline V and J ends were trimmed by 0 bases and 4 bases, with 8 bases remaining between them. Germline V gene data show CDR1 as SGHRS and CDR2 as YFSETQ. CDR3 size: 14 residues. CDR3 sequence: CASSLEGPNQPQHF. In DNA, the CDR3 is TGCGCCAGCAGCTTGGAAGGACCGAATCAGCCCCAGCATTTT.

The genes are TRBV2 and TRBJ2-2; TRBD1 matches at 8 bases. The CDR3 totals 11 residues. Germline V gives CDR1 SNHLY, CDR2 FYNNEI. V shed 11 bases and J 7 bases; nucleotides not matched to a gene: 3. CDR3: CAGQGIGELFF. The CDR3 DNA reads TGTGCCGGACAGGGAATCGGGGAGCTGTTTTTT.

V gene TRBV15 combines with J gene TRBJ1-2, with D maybe TRBD1 (6 bases). Trimming removed 6 bases at V and 7 bases at J, with 9 bases between. Germline CDR1 and CDR2: LNHNV and YYDKDF (reference sequence). This CDR3 is 11 amino acids long. DNA of the CDR3: TGTGCCACCAGGGGGGCGGGTGGCTACACCTTC. Its protein is CATRGAGGYTF.

The rearrangement joins TRBV7-2 to TRBJ1-1; D remains unclear. Trimming took 1 base from V and 6 from J, leaving 9 bases between them. There are 13 residues in the CDR3. Germline V CDR1 and CDR2: SGHTA, FQGNSA. For the CDR3, the DNA is TGTGCCAGCAGCTTAGATGGAGGCCCTGAAGCTTTCTTT. Its translation: CASSLDGGPEAFF.

J is TRBJ2-7 and V is TRBV28; perhaps TRBD1 as D (5 bases). This CDR3 has 14 amino acids. Trimming left V 5 bases short and J 3 bases short, with 14 bases between. Germline V gives CDR1 MDHEN, CDR2 SYDVKM. CDR3 coding DNA: TGTGCCAGCAGTCGACGGTCCGACAGCTACGAGCAGTACTTC. This translates into CASSRRSDSYEQYF.

The rearrangement joins TRBV6-5 to TRBJ2-1, with unresolved D. The germline V and J ends were trimmed by 5 bases and 6 bases, with 11 bases remaining between them. Germline V gives CDR1 MNHEY, CDR2 SVGAGI. This CDR3 contains 13 residues. CDR3 nucleotide sequence: TGTGCCAGCAGTGAAACCCTCGTCAATGAGCAGTTCTTC. Its translation is CASSETLVNEQFF.